This T cell receptor beta chain was profiled in a study of blood T cell repertoires in COVID-19. As processed by the authors: Scientists estimated how many nucleated cells there were by amplifying reference gene primers. Generated by immunoSEQ multiplex PCR, the TCRdb table keeps only in-frame clones and is missing some. D and trimming come from the DNA, and the V and J calls and clone size come from that table. The sample records around 200,000 clones, around 80% being singletons. The CDR3 spans 14 residues. Trimming removed 4 bases at V and 6 bases at J, with 12 bases between. In germline, CDR1 is SGHAT, CDR2 FQNNGV.

Sequencing was performed on peripheral blood. The rearrangement uses TRBV11-2 and TRBJ2-2, with D perhaps matching TRBD2 (5 bases). This clonotype was obtained from a human donor in a cohort sampled during active COVID-19. Written as DNA, the CDR3 is TGTGCCAGCAGCTCCTGGACTGTTCCCGGGGAGCTGTTTTTT. It codes for CASSSWTVPGELFF.